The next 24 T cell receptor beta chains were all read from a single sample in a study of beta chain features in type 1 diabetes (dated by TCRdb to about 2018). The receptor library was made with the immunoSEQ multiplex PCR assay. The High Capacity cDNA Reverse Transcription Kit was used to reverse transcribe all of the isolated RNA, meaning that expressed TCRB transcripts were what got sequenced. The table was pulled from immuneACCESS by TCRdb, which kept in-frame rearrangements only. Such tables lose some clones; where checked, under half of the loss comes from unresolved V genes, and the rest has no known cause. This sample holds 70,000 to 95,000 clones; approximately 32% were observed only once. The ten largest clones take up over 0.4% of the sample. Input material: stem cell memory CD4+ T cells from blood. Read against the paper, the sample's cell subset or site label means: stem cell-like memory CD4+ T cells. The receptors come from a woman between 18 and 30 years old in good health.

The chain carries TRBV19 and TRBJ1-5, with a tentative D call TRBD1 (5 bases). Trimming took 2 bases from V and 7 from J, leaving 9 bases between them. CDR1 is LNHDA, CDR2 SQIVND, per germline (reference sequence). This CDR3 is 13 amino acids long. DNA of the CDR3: TGTGCCAGTAGTATAAGGGGAGGACAGCCCCAGCATTTT. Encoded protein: CASSIRGGQPQHF. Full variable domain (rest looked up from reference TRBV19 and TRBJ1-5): DGGITQSPKYLFRKEGQNVTLSCEQNLNHDAMYWYRQDPGQGLRLIYYSQIVNDFQKGDIAEGYSVSREKKESFPLTVTSAQKNPTAFYLCASSIRGGQPQHFGDGTRLSIL.

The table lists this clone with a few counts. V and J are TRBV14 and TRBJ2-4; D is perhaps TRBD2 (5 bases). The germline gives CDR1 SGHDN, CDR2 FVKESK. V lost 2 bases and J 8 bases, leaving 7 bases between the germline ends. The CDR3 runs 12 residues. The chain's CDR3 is CASSQSGYIQYF. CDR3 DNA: TGTGCCAGCAGCCAATCGGGGTACATTCAGTACTTC. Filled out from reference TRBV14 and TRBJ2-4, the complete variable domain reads EAGVTQFPSHSVIEKGQTVTLRCDPISGHDNLYWYRRVMGKEIKFLLHFVKESKQDESGMPNNRFLAERTGGTYSTLKVQPAELEDSGVYFCASSQSGYIQYFGAGTRLSVL.

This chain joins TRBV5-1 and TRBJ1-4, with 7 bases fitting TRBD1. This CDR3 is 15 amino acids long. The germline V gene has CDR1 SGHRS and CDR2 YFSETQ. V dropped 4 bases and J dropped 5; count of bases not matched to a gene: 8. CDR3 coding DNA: TGCGCCAGCAGCCCCACGGCAGGGGGGAATGAAAAACTGTTTTTT. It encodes CASSPTAGGNEKLFF. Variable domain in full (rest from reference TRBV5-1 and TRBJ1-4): KAGVTQTPRYLIKTRGQQVTLSCSPISGHRSVSWYQQTPGQGLQFLFEYFSETQRNKGNFPGRFSGRQFSNSRSEMNVSTLELGDSALYLCASSPTAGGNEKLFFGSGTQLSVL.

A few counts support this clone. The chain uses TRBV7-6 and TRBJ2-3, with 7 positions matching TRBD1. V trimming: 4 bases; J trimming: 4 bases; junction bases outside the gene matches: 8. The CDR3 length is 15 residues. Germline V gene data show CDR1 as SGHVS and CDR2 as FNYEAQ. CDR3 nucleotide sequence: TGTGCCAGCAGCTCCAGACAGGGCCTGGCAGATACGCAGTATTTT. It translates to CASSSRQGLADTQYF.

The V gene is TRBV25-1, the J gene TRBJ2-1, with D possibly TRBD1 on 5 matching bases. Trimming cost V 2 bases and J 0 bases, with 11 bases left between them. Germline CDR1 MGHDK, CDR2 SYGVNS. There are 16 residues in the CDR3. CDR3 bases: TGTGCCAGCAGTGAACTGGACACGAGCTCCTACAATGAGCAGTTCTTC. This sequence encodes CASSELDTSSYNEQFF.

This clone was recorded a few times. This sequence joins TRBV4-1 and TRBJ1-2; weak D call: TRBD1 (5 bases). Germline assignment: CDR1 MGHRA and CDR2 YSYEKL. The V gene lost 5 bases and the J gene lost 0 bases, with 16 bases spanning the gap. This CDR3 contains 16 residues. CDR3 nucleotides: TGCGCCAGCAGCTCCCGACAGCCACTGACTAACTATGGCTACACCTTC. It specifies CASSSRQPLTNYGYTF.

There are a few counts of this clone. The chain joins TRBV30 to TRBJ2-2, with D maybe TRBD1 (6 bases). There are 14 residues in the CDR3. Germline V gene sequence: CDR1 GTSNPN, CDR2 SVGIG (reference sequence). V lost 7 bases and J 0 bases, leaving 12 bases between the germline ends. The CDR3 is CASDSPSNTGELFF. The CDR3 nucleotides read TGTGCCTCGGACAGCCCCTCGAACACCGGGGAGCTGTTTTTT.

The CDR3 reads CASSPTLAGGPQTQYF. CDR3 coding DNA: TGTGCCAGCAGCCCTACCCTAGCGGGAGGGCCACAGACCCAGTACTTC. The rearrangement uses TRBV9 and TRBJ2-5; 12 bases line up with TRBD2. The germline V gene has CDR1 SGDLS and CDR2 YYNGEE. CDR3 size: 16 residues. Trimming cost V 4 bases and J 6 bases; bases outside gene matches: 10.

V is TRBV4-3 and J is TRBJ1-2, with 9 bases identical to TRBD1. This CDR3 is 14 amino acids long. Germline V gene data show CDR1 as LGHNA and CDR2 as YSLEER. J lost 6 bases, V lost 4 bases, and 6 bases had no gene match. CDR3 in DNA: TGCGCCAGCAGCCCGGGACAGGGTGTCCATGGCTACACCTTC. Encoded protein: CASSPGQGVHGYTF.

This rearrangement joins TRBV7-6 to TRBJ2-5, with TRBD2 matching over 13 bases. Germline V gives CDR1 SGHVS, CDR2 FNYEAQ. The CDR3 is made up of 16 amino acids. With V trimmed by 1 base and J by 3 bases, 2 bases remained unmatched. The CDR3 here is CASSLGGTSGKETQYF. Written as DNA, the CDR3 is TGTGCCAGCAGCTTAGGTGGGACTAGCGGGAAAGAGACCCAGTACTTC.

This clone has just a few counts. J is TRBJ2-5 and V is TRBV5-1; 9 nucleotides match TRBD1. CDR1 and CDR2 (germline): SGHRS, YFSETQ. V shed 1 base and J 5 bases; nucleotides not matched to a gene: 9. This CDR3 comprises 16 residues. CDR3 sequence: CASSLSGQGGGETQYF. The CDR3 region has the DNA TGCGCCAGCAGCTTGTCGGGACAGGGAGGTGGTGAGACCCAGTACTTC.

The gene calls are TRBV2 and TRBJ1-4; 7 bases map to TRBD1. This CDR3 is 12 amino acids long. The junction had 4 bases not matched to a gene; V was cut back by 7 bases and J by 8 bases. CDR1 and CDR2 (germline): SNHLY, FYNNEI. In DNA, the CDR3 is TGTGCCAGCAACAGGGGCGAGGAAAAACTGTTTTTT. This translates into CASNRGEEKLFF.

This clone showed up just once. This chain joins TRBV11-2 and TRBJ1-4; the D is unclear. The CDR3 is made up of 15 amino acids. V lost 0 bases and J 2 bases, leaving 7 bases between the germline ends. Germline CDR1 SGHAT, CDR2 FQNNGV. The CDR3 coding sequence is TGTGCCAGCAGCTTAGAGGGCCGTACTAATGAAAAACTGTTTTTT. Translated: CASSLEGRTNEKLFF. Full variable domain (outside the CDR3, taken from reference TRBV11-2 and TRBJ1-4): EAGVAQSPRYKIIEKRQSVAFWCNPISGHATLYWYQQILGQGPKLLIQFQNNGVVDDSQLPKDRFSAERLKGVDSTLKIQPAKLEDSAVYLCASSLEGRTNEKLFFGSGTQLSVL.

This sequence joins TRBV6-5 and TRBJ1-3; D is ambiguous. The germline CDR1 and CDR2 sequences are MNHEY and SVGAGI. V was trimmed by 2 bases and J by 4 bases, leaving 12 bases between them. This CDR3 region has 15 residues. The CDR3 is CASSYSFSRGNTIYF. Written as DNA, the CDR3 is TGTGCCAGCAGTTACAGTTTCTCCCGGGGAAACACCATATATTTT.

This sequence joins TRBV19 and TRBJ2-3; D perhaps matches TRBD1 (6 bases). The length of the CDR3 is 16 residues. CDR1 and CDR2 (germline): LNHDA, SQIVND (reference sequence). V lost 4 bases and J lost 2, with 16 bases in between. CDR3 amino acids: CASSTYPGHTTDTQYF. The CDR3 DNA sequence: TGTGCCAGTAGTACCTACCCGGGACACACCACAGATACGCAGTATTTT.

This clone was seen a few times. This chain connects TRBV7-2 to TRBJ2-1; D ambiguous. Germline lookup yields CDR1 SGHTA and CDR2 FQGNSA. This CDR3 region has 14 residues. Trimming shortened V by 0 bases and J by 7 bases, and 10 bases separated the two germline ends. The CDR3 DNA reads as TGTGCCAGCAGCTTAGCCGTAGATATGAATGAGCAGTTCTTC. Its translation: CASSLAVDMNEQFF.

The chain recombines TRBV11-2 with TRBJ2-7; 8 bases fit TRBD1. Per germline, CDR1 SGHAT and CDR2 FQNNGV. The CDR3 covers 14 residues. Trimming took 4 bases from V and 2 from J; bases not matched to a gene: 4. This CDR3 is CASSWSTGAYEQYF. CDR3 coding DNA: TGTGCCAGCAGCTGGTCGACAGGGGCCTACGAGCAGTACTTC.

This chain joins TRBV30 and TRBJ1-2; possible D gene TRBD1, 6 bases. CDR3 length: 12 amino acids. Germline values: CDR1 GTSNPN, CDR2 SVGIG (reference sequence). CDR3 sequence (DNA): TGTGCTCGAAGGGGGGGTGCCTATGGCTACACCTTC. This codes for CARRGGAYGYTF.

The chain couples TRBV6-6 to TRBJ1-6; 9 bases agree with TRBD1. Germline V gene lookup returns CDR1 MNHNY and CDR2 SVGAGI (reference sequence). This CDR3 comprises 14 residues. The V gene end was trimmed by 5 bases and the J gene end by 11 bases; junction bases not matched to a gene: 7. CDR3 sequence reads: CASSRQGEVAPLHF. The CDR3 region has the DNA TGTGCCAGCAGTAGACAGGGGGAGGTAGCACCCCTCCACTTT.

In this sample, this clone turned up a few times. This CDR3 is CASSIEGGGDEQFF. In DNA, the CDR3 is TGTGCCAGTAGTATTGAGGGTGGCGGGGATGAGCAGTTCTTC. V is TRBV19 and J is TRBJ2-1; TRBD2 is a possible D gene (6 bases). This CDR3 comprises 14 residues. V gave up 3 bases and J gave up 8 bases, with 14 bases separating them. CDR1 is LNHDA and CDR2 is SQIVND in the germline V gene (reference sequence).

The CDR3 bases are TGTGCCAGCTCACCACCCGCTACAGGGAAGAATACGCAGTATTTT. It codes for CASSPPATGKNTQYF. This chain links TRBV18 with TRBJ2-3; D is perhaps TRBD1 (6 bases). V was pared by 0 bases and J by 7 bases, with 14 bases between. CDR3 length: 15 residues. The germline gives CDR1 KGHSH, CDR2 LQKENI.

CDR3 protein: CASSTRDRVHEQYF. The DNA of the CDR3 is TGTGCCAGCAGTACCCGGGACAGGGTCCACGAGCAGTACTTC. The chain has TRBV6-5 and TRBJ2-7, with 9 positions matching TRBD1. This CDR3 is built from 14 residues. The J segment lost 5 bases and the V segment lost 5 bases, leaving 7 bases of the junction unmatched. Per germline, CDR1 MNHEY and CDR2 SVGAGI.

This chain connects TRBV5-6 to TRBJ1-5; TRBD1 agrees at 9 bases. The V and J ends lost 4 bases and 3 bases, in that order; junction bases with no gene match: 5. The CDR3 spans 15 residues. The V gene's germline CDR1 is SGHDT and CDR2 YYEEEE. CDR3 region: CASSLGDRDNQPQHF. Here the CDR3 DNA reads TGTGCCAGCAGCCTCGGGGACAGGGACAATCAGCCCCAGCATTTT. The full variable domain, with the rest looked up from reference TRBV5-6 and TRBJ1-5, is DAGVTQSPTHLIKTRGQQVTLRCSPKSGHDTVSWYQQALGQGPQFIFQYYEEEERQRGNFPDRFSGHQFPNYSSELNVNALLLGDSALYLCASSLGDRDNQPQHFGDGTRLSIL.

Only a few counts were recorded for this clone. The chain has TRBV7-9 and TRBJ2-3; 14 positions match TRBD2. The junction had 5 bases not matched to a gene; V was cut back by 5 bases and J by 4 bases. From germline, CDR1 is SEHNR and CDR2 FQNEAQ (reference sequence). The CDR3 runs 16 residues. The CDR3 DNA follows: TGTGCCAGCAGCATCCGACTAGCGGGAGGGCCAGATACGCAGTATTTT. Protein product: CASSIRLAGGPDTQYF. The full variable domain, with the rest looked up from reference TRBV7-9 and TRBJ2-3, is DTGVSQNPRHKITKRGQNVTFRCDPISEHNRLYWYRQTLGQGPEFLTYFQNEAQLEKSRLLSDRFSAERPKGSFSTLEIQRTEQGDSAMYLCASSIRLAGGPDTQYFGPGTRLTVL.